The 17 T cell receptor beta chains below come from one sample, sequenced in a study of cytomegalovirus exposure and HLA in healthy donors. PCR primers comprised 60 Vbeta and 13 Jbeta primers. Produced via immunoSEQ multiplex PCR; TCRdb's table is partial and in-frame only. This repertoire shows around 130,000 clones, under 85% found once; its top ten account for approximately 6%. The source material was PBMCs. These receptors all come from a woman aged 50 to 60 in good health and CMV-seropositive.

The CDR3 here is CASSLGAGWGYTF. In nucleotides, the CDR3 is TGTGCCAGCAGCCTGGGGGCAGGGTGGGGCTACACCTTC. This chain connects TRBV5-5 to TRBJ1-2; TRBD1 is a possible D gene (6 bases). Trimming took off 4 bases at V and 8 bases at J, with 15 bases between the two ends. The CDR3 has 13 residues. Looked up from germline, CDR1 is SGHKS and CDR2 is YYEKEE (reference sequence).

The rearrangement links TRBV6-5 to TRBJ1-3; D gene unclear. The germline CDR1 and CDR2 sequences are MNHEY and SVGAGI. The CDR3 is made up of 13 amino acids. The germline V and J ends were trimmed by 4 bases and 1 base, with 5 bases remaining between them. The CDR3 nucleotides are TGTGCCAGCAGTTCTGTGTCTGGAAACACCATATATTTT. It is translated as CASSSVSGNTIYF.

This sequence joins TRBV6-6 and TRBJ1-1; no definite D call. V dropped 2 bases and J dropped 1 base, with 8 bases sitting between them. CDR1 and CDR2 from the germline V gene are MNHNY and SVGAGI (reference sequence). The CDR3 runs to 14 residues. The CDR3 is CASSYVQQNTEAFF. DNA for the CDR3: TGTGCCAGCAGTTACGTACAACAGAACACTGAAGCTTTCTTT.

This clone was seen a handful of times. DNA of the CDR3: TGTGCCAGCAGCACGACAGGGGTCGCGACACCCCTCCACTTT. Translated: CASSTTGVATPLHF. The chain joins TRBV7-2 to TRBJ1-6; 8 bases agree with TRBD1. V was pared by 5 bases and J by 11 bases, with 8 bases of the junction left unmatched. From germline, CDR1 is SGHTA and CDR2 FQGNSA. The CDR3 spans 14 residues.

The CDR3 DNA reads TGCAGTGCTAGAGCTTTCGACGAGCAGTACTTC. Its translation is CSARAFDEQYF. The rearrangement links TRBV20-1 to TRBJ2-7, with D unresolved. Germline values: CDR1 DFQATT, CDR2 SNEGSKA (reference sequence). The CDR3 is made up of 11 amino acids. V was clipped by 1 base and J by 5 bases, with 6 bases between them.

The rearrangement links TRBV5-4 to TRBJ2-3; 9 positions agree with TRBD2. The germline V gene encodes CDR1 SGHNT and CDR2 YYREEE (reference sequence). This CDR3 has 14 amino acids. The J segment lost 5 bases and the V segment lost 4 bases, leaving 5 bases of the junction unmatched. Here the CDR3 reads CASSRRGGRDTQYF. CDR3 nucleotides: TGTGCCAGCAGCCGGCGGGGGGGCCGAGATACGCAGTATTTT. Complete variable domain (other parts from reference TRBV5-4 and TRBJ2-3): ETGVTQSPTHLIKTRGQQVTLRCSSQSGHNTVSWYQQALGQGPQFIFQYYREEENGRGNFPPRFSGLQFPNYSSELNVNALELDDSALYLCASSRRGGRDTQYFGPGTRLTVL.

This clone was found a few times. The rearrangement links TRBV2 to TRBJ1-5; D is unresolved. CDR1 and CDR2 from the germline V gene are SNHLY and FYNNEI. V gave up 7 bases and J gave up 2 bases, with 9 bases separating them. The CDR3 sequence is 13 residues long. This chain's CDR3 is CASMEGGNQPQHF. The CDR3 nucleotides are TGTGCCAGCATGGAGGGAGGCAATCAGCCCCAGCATTTT. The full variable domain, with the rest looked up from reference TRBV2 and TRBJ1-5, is EPEVTQTPSHQVTQMGQEVILRCVPISNHLYFYWYRQILGQKVEFLVSFYNNEISEKSEIFDDQFSVERPDGSNFTLKIRSTKLEDSAMYFCASMEGGNQPQHFGDGTRLSIL.

CDR3 sequence: CASDRGEGNTIYF. CDR3 in DNA: TGTGCCAGCGACAGGGGCGAGGGAAACACCATATATTTT. V usage is TRBV6-1 and J usage is TRBJ1-3, with TRBD1 identical over 8 bases. The ends lost 8 bases at V and 4 bases at J; junction bases unmatched: 4. The germline gives CDR1 MNHNS, CDR2 SASEGT. This CDR3 has 13 amino acids.

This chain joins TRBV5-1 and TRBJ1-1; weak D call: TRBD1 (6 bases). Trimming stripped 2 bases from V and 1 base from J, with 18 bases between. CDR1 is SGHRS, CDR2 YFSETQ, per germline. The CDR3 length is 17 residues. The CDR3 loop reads CASSFLRSGGGNTEAFF. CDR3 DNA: TGCGCCAGCAGCTTTTTGAGGTCTGGGGGCGGGAACACTGAAGCTTTCTTT.

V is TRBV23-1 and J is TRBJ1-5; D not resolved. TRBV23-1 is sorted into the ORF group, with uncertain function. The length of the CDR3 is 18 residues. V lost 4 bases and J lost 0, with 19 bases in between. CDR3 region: CASSLGLLPDYSNQPQHF. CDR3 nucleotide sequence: TGCGCCAGCAGTCTCGGACTGCTCCCAGACTATAGCAATCAGCCCCAGCATTTT.

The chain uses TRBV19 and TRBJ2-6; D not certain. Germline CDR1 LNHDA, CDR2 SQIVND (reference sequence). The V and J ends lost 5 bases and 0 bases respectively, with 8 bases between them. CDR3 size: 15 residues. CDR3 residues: CASSSGLSGANVLTF. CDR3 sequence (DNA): TGTGCCAGTAGTTCTGGCCTCTCTGGGGCCAACGTCCTGACTTTC.

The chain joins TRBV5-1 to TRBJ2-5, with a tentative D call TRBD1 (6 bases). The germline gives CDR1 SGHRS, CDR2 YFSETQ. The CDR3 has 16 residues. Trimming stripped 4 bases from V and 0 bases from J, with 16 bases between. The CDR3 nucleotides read TGCGCCAGCAGCCTACCGGACAGTTCATACCAAGAGACCCAGTACTTC. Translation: CASSLPDSSYQETQYF.

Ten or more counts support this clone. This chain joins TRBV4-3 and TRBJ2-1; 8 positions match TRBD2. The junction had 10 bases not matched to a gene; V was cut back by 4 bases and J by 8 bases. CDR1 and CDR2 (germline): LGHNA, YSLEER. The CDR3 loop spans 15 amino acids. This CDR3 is CASSLGLAGIYEQFF. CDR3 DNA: TGCGCCAGCAGCCTCGGACTAGCAGGCATCTATGAGCAGTTCTTC.

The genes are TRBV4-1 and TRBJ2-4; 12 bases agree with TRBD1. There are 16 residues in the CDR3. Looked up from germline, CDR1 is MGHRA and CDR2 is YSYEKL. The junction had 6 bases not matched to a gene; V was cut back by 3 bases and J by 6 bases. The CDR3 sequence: CASSQGQGAGGNIQYF. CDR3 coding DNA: TGCGCCAGCAGCCAGGGACAGGGGGCAGGAGGAAACATTCAGTACTTC.

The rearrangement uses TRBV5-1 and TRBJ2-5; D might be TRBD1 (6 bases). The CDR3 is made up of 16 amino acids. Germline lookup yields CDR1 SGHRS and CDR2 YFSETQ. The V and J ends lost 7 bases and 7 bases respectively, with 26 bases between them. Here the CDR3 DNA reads TGCGCCAGCTTCACAGGGTTTCTTAGCCCCGACGTGACCCAGTACTTC. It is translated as CASFTGFLSPDVTQYF.

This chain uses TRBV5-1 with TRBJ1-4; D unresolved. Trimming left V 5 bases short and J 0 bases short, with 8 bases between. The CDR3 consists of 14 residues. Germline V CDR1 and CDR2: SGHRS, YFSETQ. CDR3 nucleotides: TGCGCCAGCAGTCCTGTCGCAACTAATGAAAAACTGTTTTTT. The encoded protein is CASSPVATNEKLFF.

The CDR3 nucleotides are TGTGCCAGCAGCCCCCCGACAGGGGCGGCCGAGACCCAGTACTTC. It encodes CASSPPTGAAETQYF. The gene calls are TRBV5-6 and TRBJ2-5, with 8 nucleotides matching TRBD1. Germline V gene data show CDR1 as SGHDT and CDR2 as YYEEEE. This CDR3 comprises 15 residues. Germline trimming cut 4 bases from V and 5 bases from J; bases unmatched to any gene: 10.